These 20 T cell receptor beta chains came from one sample sequenced in a study of T cells in women clearing cervical HPV infection. Using immunoSEQ multiplex PCR, the repertoire was profiled, and TCRdb retains in-frame clones only, with some absent. The sample totals about 19,000 clones. Material: blood buffy coat. The receptors stem from a woman aged 18 to 75 with a cervical HPV16 infection that either progressed to CIN3+ or cleared (not recorded which).

As to this clone: The CDR3 extends 3 residues past the end of the read, so its final part is completed from the germline J gene. The chain has TRBV2 and TRBJ2-2; 9 bases match TRBD2. The germline gives CDR1 SNHLY, CDR2 FYNNEI. This CDR3 region has 17 residues. The CDR3 DNA, read in part, is TGTGCCAGCAGGAAGCGGGGGGCCATGTCTGGGGCCAACGTG. It is translated as CASRKRGAMSGANV. The complete CDR3 reads CASRKRGAMSGANVLFF.

Note on this clone: The read finishes 3 residues shy of the CDR3 end, and the germline J gene is used to complete it. The J gene is TRBJ2-5, the V gene TRBV5-1; 13 bases match TRBD2. Germline V gene data show CDR1 as SGHRS and CDR2 as YFSETQ. With 0 bases clipped from V and 4 bases from J, the junction kept 6 bases outside the gene matches. The CDR3 length is 17 residues. The CDR3 protein is CASSLAKTSGGTETQYF. The sequenced CDR3 bases are TGCGCCAGCAGCTTGGCCAAGACTAGCGGGGGGACAGAGACC.

Points on this clone: The CDR3 goes on 3 residues after the read ends, and that part is filled in from the germline J gene. The genes are TRBV10-3 and TRBJ2-5, with 7 bases lining up with TRBD2. J lost 2 bases, V lost 3 bases, and 6 bases had no gene match. This CDR3 is built from 15 residues. CDR1 and CDR2 from the germline V gene are ENHRY and SYGVKD. CDR3 amino acids: CAISDEAGEQETQYF. The CDR3 bases that were read are TGTGCCATCAGTGATGAGGCGGGGGAGCAAGAGACC.

CDR3 sequence: CASSEEGLAGSDYTF. The sequenced CDR3 bases are TGTGCCAGCAGCGAGGAAGGACTAGCAGGAAGTGAC. The chain has TRBV7-9 and TRBJ1-2, with D hard to call. The read gets to within 3 residues of the CDR3 end, and the germline J gene fills in the rest. The CDR3 spans 15 residues. The V gene's germline CDR1 is SEHNR and CDR2 FQNEAQ (reference sequence).

As for this clone: The CDR3 is cut off 3 residues early in the read; its end comes from the germline J gene. The chain joins TRBV5-1 to TRBJ1-4, with D maybe TRBD1 (5 bases). Germline V CDR1 and CDR2: SGHRS, YFSETQ. The CDR3 length is 16 residues. Here the CDR3 reads CASSLTLGGFGSPLFF. The DNA read from the CDR3 is TGCGCCAGCAGCTTGACGTTGGGGGGGTTCGGATCACCA.

With respect to this clone: The CDR3 goes on 3 residues after the read ends, and that part is filled in from the germline J gene. The genes are TRBV2 and TRBJ2-6; possibly TRBD1 or TRBD2 for D (5 bases each). Germline assignment: CDR1 SNHLY and CDR2 FYNNEI. Trimming stripped 4 bases from V and 11 bases from J, with 18 bases between. The CDR3 extends over 15 amino acids. Partial CDR3 DNA: TGTGCCAGCAGTGCAGGGCGGCAGGGAGCAGACGTC. Its translation is CASSAGRQGADV. The CDR3 reads in full as CASSAGRQGADVLTF.

For this clone: The read ends 3 residues shy of where the CDR3 ends; the end is completed using the germline J gene. This chain links TRBV7-3 with TRBJ2-1; D is unclear. V lost 5 bases and J 3 bases, leaving 14 bases between the germline ends. The CDR3 runs 15 residues. Germline CDR1 SGHTA, CDR2 FQGTGA. The CDR3 bases that were read are TGTGCCAGCAGCCCGACATCGGAACTCTACAATGAG. Translation: CASSPTSELYNE. The entire CDR3 sequence reads CASSPTSELYNEQFF.

As concerns this clone: The read ends 3 residues before the CDR3 terminus; that terminus is restored from the germline J gene. The rearrangement links TRBV12-3 or TRBV12-4 to TRBJ2-5, with TRBD1 identical over 7 bases. V shed 6 bases and J 7 bases; nucleotides not matched to a gene: 5. This CDR3 spans 12 amino acids. CDR3 protein: CASRGTVGTQYF. Incomplete CDR3 DNA: TGTGCCAGCAGAGGGACAGTGGGGACC.

As regards this clone: The read ends 3 residues before the CDR3 terminus; that terminus is restored from the germline J gene. V is TRBV20-1 and J is TRBJ2-3; D may correspond to TRBD1 or TRBD2 (7 bases each). The CDR3 has 14 amino acids. Germline V gene lookup returns CDR1 DFQATT and CDR2 SNEGSKA (reference sequence). The covered CDR3 bases are TGCAGTGCTAAGACAGGGAGGGATACTCAGCCG. As protein: CSAKTGRDTQP. The entire CDR3 sequence reads CSAKTGRDTQPQYF.

The part of the CDR3 DNA that was read is TGTGCCAGCAGCTCAGACGGCGGCTCCTACAATGAG. It translates to CASSSDGGSYNE. The complete CDR3 protein is CASSSDGGSYNEQFF. V and J are TRBV7-3 and TRBJ2-1; D ambiguous. The read stops 3 residues short of the end of the CDR3; the missing end is completed from the germline J gene. This CDR3 region has 15 residues. V dropped 4 bases and J dropped 0 bases, with 10 bases sitting between them. Germline V gives CDR1 SGHTA, CDR2 FQGTGA.

About this clone itself: From the germline J gene comes the end of the CDR3, since the read stops 3 residues before it. The gene calls are TRBV2 and TRBJ2-3; a weak D match, TRBD1 (6 bases). The CDR3 runs to 15 residues. Germline assignment: CDR1 SNHLY and CDR2 FYNNEI. CDR3 sequence reads: CASRHREGGNQPQYF. Incomplete CDR3 DNA: TGTGCCAGCAGACACAGGGAAGGAGGCAATCAGCCG.

Worth noting for this clone: The read terminates 3 residues before the CDR3 end, so the remaining end is supplied by the germline J gene. Distinct nucleotide sequences in the sample also encode this CDR3. This chain uses TRBV18 with TRBJ2-3; 8 nucleotides agree with TRBD1. The ends lost 0 bases at V and 2 bases at J; junction bases unmatched: 4. CDR1 KGHSH and CDR2 LQKENI come from the germline V gene. This CDR3 is 16 amino acids long. CDR3 amino acids: CASSPPSTGVTDTQYF. CDR3 DNA, as far as it was read: TGTGCCAGCTCACCACCGTCGACAGGGGTCACAGATACG. Looking up the rest from reference TRBV18 and TRBJ2-3 gives the full variable domain: NAGVMQNPRHLVRRRGQEARLRCSPMKGHSHVYWYRQLPEEGLKFMVYLQKENIIDESGMPKERFSAEFPKEGPSILRIQQVVRGDSAAYFCASSPPSTGVTDTQYFGPGTRLTVL.

With regard to this clone: The CDR3 extends 3 residues past the end of the read, so its final part is completed from the germline J gene. The chain uses TRBV19 and TRBJ1-6; tentative D call: TRBD1 (6 bases). V was trimmed by 5 bases and J by 2 bases, leaving 13 bases between them. This CDR3 has 16 residues. Germline V gene lookup returns CDR1 LNHDA and CDR2 SQIVND (reference sequence). This chain's CDR3 is CASSSRTAAYNSPLHF. The covered CDR3 bases are TGTGCCAGTAGTTCTAGGACAGCAGCCTATAATTCACCC.

On this clone: The read stops 3 residues short of the end of the CDR3; the missing end is completed from the germline J gene. This chain uses TRBV20-1 with TRBJ2-4, with 7 bases identical to TRBD1. The CDR3 spans 14 residues. CDR1 and CDR2 (germline): DFQATT, SNEGSKA (reference sequence). Unmatched junction bases numbered 4, after V lost 0 bases and J lost 5 bases. Here the CDR3 reads CSAREWGQQNIQYF. Partial CDR3 DNA: TGCAGTGCTAGAGAATGGGGACAGCAAAACATT.

Turning to this clone: The CDR3 end falls 3 residues outside the read, so it is completed with the germline J gene. The chain joins TRBV20-1 to TRBJ2-7; 8 bases agree with TRBD1. J lost 3 bases, V lost 7 bases, and 5 bases had no gene match. The germline CDR1 and CDR2 sequences are DFQATT and SNEGSKA (reference sequence). This CDR3 has 12 residues. CDR3: CSVGQGFYEQYF. The CDR3 DNA, read in part, is TGCAGTGTTGGACAGGGTTTCTACGAG.

With respect to this clone: The read falls 3 residues short of the CDR3 end, and the missing part is taken from the germline J gene. The V call is TRBV19, the J call TRBJ2-7; the D gene is possibly TRBD1 (5 bases). This CDR3 is built from 14 residues. CDR1 and CDR2 from the germline V gene are LNHDA and SQIVND (reference sequence). Trimming took 6 bases from V and 5 from J, leaving 17 bases between them. The CDR3 here is CASSLTSGLHEQYF. Partial CDR3 DNA: TGTGCCAGTAGCCTAACCTCAGGGCTCCACGAG.

Turning to this clone: Read coverage stops 3 residues before the CDR3 terminus; the germline J gene supplies the remainder. This sequence joins TRBV7-3 and TRBJ2-4; 10 bases map to TRBD1. The germline V gene has CDR1 SGHTA and CDR2 FQGTGA. J gave up 3 bases and V 5 bases, and 7 bases lay outside the gene matches. The CDR3 has 16 residues. The part of the CDR3 DNA that was read is TGTGCCAGCAGCCCAGGGACAGGGGCGGGCAAAAACATT. Translated: CASSPGTGAGKNI. The whole CDR3 reads CASSPGTGAGKNIQYF.

With regard to this clone: Read sequence stops 3 residues before the CDR3 end, and the germline J gene provides the missing end. V usage is TRBV2 and J usage is TRBJ2-1; 7 bases are shared with TRBD1. Trimming at V came to 5 bases and at J to 4 bases, leaving 5 bases not matched to a gene. Germline V gene lookup returns CDR1 SNHLY and CDR2 FYNNEI. The CDR3 totals 14 residues. The part of the CDR3 DNA that was read is TGTGCCAGCAGTCCCGGGACAGAATACAATGAG. Translation gives CASSPGTEYNE. The whole CDR3 protein reads CASSPGTEYNEQFF.

To note about this clone: Coverage ceases 3 residues before the CDR3 finishes, and the germline J gene fills in the end. This chain links TRBV20-1 with TRBJ2-5, with unresolved D. Trimming took 3 bases from V and 3 from J, leaving 2 bases between them. This CDR3 has 10 residues. The germline V gene encodes CDR1 DFQATT and CDR2 SNEGSKA (reference sequence). The CDR3 DNA, read in part, is TGCAGTGCTAGCGAAGAGACC. It is translated as CSASEET. The full CDR3 protein reads CSASEETQYF.

The sequenced part of the CDR3 DNA is TGTGCCAGCAGTGATTGGGGCACAAATTCACCG. Translating gives CASSDWGTNSP. The whole CDR3 protein is CASSDWGTNSPLFF. V is TRBV6-1 and J is TRBJ2-2, with D perhaps matching TRBD1 (5 bases). The sequenced fragment ends 3 residues before the CDR3 boundary, so the rest is inferred from the germline J gene. Germline CDR1 and CDR2: MNHNS and SASEGT. The CDR3 sequence is 14 residues long.